This T cell receptor beta chain was retrieved from a study of blood T cell repertoires in COVID-19. The CDR3 runs to 13 residues. Germline CDR1 and CDR2: MDHEN and SYDVKM. V gave up 5 bases and J gave up 2 bases, with 10 bases separating them. TCRdb's table, derived via immunoSEQ multiplex PCR, lists solely in-frame clones and lacks some. This sample has approximately 94,000 clones, with 80% to 90% found just once. This chain links TRBV28 with TRBJ2-7, with D possibly matching TRBD2 (6 bases). The clonotype was recovered from a woman in her seventies with acute or convalescent COVID-19. Sample: peripheral blood. The DNA of the CDR3 is TGTGCCAGCAGTCTCCGACTAGCCTACGAGCAGTACTTC. This sequence encodes CASSLRLAYEQYF.